This T cell receptor beta chain was identified in a study of blood T cell repertoires in COVID-19. Across the study: The origin of the acute and convalescent COVID-19 samples was the United States, Italy and Spain. In each case, the material was cDNA or gDNA derived from T cells, B-cell-depleted T cells, or PBMCs.

The cohort comprised adults aged 18 to 89 years residing in approximately 25 US areas. The germline V gene encodes CDR1 SQVTM and CDR2 ANQGSEA. The CDR3 has 13 residues. With 3 bases removed from V and 1 base from J, the gap between germline ends came to 10 bases. Original data processing: Amplification with reference gene primers provided the estimates of nucleated cell counts. The protocol was immunoSEQ multiplex PCR, while the TCRdb copy is restricted to in-frame clones and leaves out a portion. The V and J calls and clone size come from that table; D and trimming were worked out from the DNA. The repertoire holds 350,000 to 550,000 clones, with 75% to 90% as singletons.

This chain connects TRBV29-1 to TRBJ2-7, with D perhaps matching TRBD2 (6 bases). Sequencing was done on a sample of PBMCs or T cells enriched from blood (not recorded which). The sequence was collected from a man aged 25-45 years who had recovered from COVID-19. The CDR3 DNA reads TGCAGCGTTGAGGGGGACTGGTCCTACGAGCAGTACTTC. Translating it yields CSVEGDWSYEQYF.